The rows below give T cell receptor beta chains drawn from one sample of a study of shared clonotypes between healthy human individuals. Clones were sequenced by immunoSEQ multiplex PCR, and TCRdb holds only the in-frame ones, with some missing. The sample contains approximately 2,000,000 clones, about 93% of which appear only once. The sample taken for sequencing was naive CD8+ T cells from PBMCs. These receptor sequences come from a man aged 18 to 35 in good health. Some clones in this sample may be carry-over from other donors' samples. CDR3s include the opening cysteine and the closing phenylalanine or tryptophan.

V,J,CDR3
TRBV6-5,TRBJ2-5,CASSPSGTGGETQYF
TRBV7-9,TRBJ2-7,CASSFGTGNEQYF
TRBV2,TRBJ2-7,CASSGGRTVSYEQYF
TRBV6-5,TRBJ2-2,CASSYRTGTGELFF
TRBV4-3,TRBJ1-1,CASRSLGRPNTEAFF
TRBV10-1,TRBJ2-7,CASSESPIYEQYF
TRBV6-5,TRBJ2-7,CASSPTGGEQYF
TRBV13,TRBJ2-5,CASSPRDSSQETQYF
TRBV19,TRBJ1-6,CASCLSGHENSPLHF
TRBV27,TRBJ2-1,CASGRTSGLGIGNEQFF
TRBV5-6,TRBJ2-2,CASRPGSLPANTGELFF
TRBV4-1,TRBJ1-5,CASSQGTEYSNQPQHF
TRBV28,TRBJ2-3,CASSPELGIGTDTQYF
TRBV4-3,TRBJ1-1,CASSRSGQTNTEAFF